Listed here are 23 T cell receptor beta chains from one sample, sequenced in a study of T cell responses to AZD1222 COVID-19 vaccine. Some clones are missing from TCRdb's copy, which holds only in-frame ones; the method was immunoSEQ multiplex PCR. This table has roughly 99,000 clones, approximately 86% appearing once. The sequenced sample was peripheral blood, obtained on day 0 of AZD1222 vaccination. The receptors here all came from an adult in good health.

This chain links TRBV7-8 with TRBJ2-4, with 10 nucleotides matching TRBD2. The CDR3 contains 16 residues. V was pared by 1 base and J by 6 bases, with 6 bases of the junction left unmatched. Germline CDR1 and CDR2: SGHVS and FQNEAQ. CDR3 residues: CASSLVEREGRNIQYF. CDR3 in DNA: TGTGCCAGCAGCTTAGTAGAGCGGGAGGGCCGAAACATTCAGTACTTC.

This clone has just a few counts. The gene calls are TRBV19 and TRBJ1-3, with D unclear. This CDR3 spans 16 amino acids. CDR1 is LNHDA and CDR2 is SQIVND in the germline V gene (reference sequence). The V and J ends lost 6 bases and 4 bases respectively, with 19 bases between them. The DNA of the CDR3 is TGTGCCAGTAGGAAACCCGAGGGAGAAACGGGAAACACCATATATTTT. Translating gives CASRKPEGETGNTIYF. The full variable domain, with the rest looked up from reference TRBV19 and TRBJ1-3, is DGGITQSPKYLFRKEGQNVTLSCEQNLNHDAMYWYRQDPGQGLRLIYYSQIVNDFQKGDIAEGYSVSREKKESFPLTVTSAQKNPTAFYLCASRKPEGETGNTIYFGEGSWLTVV.

This chain connects TRBV27 to TRBJ2-2; 10 positions agree with TRBD2. J lost 7 bases, V lost 5 bases, and 7 bases had no gene match. The CDR3 is 15 residues long. Germline V gene data show CDR1 as MNHEY and CDR2 as SMNVEV (reference sequence). The CDR3 here is CASSKLAGKGGELFF. CDR3 nucleotides: TGTGCCAGCAGTAAACTAGCGGGAAAGGGCGGGGAGCTGTTTTTT.

V gene TRBV28 combines with J gene TRBJ1-3; maybe TRBD1 (6 bases). The germline CDR1 and CDR2 sequences are MDHEN and SYDVKM. Trimming shortened V by 6 bases and J by 2 bases, and 14 bases separated the two germline ends. CDR3 size: 15 residues. DNA for the CDR3: TGTGCCAGCAGGCCGGGGGCTACGGCTGGAAACACCATATATTTT. Protein product: CASRPGATAGNTIYF.

The genes are TRBV29-1 and TRBJ1-4, with 8 bases matching TRBD1. The CDR3 is made up of 13 amino acids. Looked up from germline, CDR1 is SQVTM and CDR2 is ANQGSEA. Trimming removed 7 bases from V and 5 bases from J; junction bases left unmatched: 6. The CDR3 DNA sequence: TGCAGCGCCCGGGACAGGTCAAATGAAAAACTGTTTTTT. It codes for CSARDRSNEKLFF.

The chain combines TRBV6-4 with TRBJ1-5, with D possibly being TRBD1 (6 bases). Germline CDR1 is MRHNA and CDR2 is SNTAGT. Trimming took off 3 bases at V and 8 bases at J, with 14 bases between the two ends. The length of the CDR3 is 14 residues. The CDR3 spells CASSEGQGIEPQHF. The CDR3 coding sequence is TGTGCCAGCAGTGAGGGTCAGGGGATAGAGCCCCAGCATTTT.

The chain joins TRBV4-3 to TRBJ1-6, with 8 bases fitting TRBD1. The germline V gene has CDR1 LGHNA and CDR2 YSLEER. This CDR3 region has 16 residues. V was pared by 4 bases and J by 10 bases, with 12 bases of the junction left unmatched. The CDR3 reads CASSPQGGQGLSPLHF. CDR3 coding DNA: TGCGCCAGCAGCCCACAGGGCGGACAGGGACTCTCACCCCTCCACTTT.

V usage is TRBV4-3 and J usage is TRBJ1-2; TRBD1 might be the D (5 bases). Trimming pared 0 bases from V and 8 bases from J, leaving 10 bases between. CDR1 LGHNA and CDR2 YSLEER come from the germline V gene. The CDR3 has 13 residues. The CDR3 reads CASSQDRGGGYTF. The CDR3 DNA follows: TGCGCCAGCAGCCAAGATCGGGGGGGAGGCTACACCTTC.

About this clone: One junction end does not reproduce the germline sequence, and a read error may be involved. The rearrangement uses TRBV12-3 or TRBV12-4 and TRBJ2-7, with a weak D call TRBD1 (6 bases). There are 11 residues in the CDR3. The CDR3 is CACRGTYEQYF. CDR3 DNA sequence: TGTGCCTGCAGGGGCACCTACGAGCAGTACTTC.

This clone was seen more than once but under ten times. V usage is TRBV14 and J usage is TRBJ2-7; 8 bases map to TRBD1. V dropped 3 bases and J dropped 4; count of bases not matched to a gene: 8. Germline V gives CDR1 SGHDN, CDR2 FVKESK. This CDR3 has 15 residues. Written as DNA, the CDR3 is TGTGCCAGCAGCCAGACCCGGGACAGGCGGTACGAGCAGTACTTC. This translates into CASSQTRDRRYEQYF.

The chain carries TRBV27 and TRBJ2-2; D is uncertain. Trimming cost V 2 bases and J 3 bases, with 7 bases left between them. Germline V gene lookup returns CDR1 MNHEY and CDR2 SMNVEV (reference sequence). The CDR3 consists of 14 residues. CDR3 in DNA: TGTGCCAGCAGTTTACCCCGTGACACCGGGGAGCTGTTTTTT. It encodes CASSLPRDTGELFF.

J is TRBJ1-6 and V is TRBV30; maybe TRBD1 (6 bases). The CDR3 covers 14 residues. V lost 0 bases to trimming and J lost 7 bases, with 10 bases between them. Germline V gives CDR1 GTSNPN, CDR2 SVGIG (reference sequence). The CDR3 region is CAWSVDRRNSPLHF. The CDR3, as DNA: TGTGCCTGGAGTGTAGACAGGAGGAATTCACCCCTCCACTTT.

This rearrangement joins TRBV5-1 to TRBJ2-6, with unresolved D. V shed 0 bases and J shed 0 bases, with 4 bases lying between them. In germline, CDR1 is SGHRS, CDR2 YFSETQ. The CDR3 extends over 15 amino acids. The CDR3 loop reads CASSLEDSGANVLTF. The CDR3 DNA reads as TGCGCCAGCAGCTTGGAGGACTCTGGGGCCAACGTCCTGACTTTC.

A few counts support this clone. The V gene is TRBV6-1, the J gene TRBJ2-5, with D possibly matching TRBD2 (5 bases). This CDR3 contains 15 residues. V was trimmed by 3 bases and J by 5 bases, leaving 16 bases between them. Germline CDR1 reads MNHNS; CDR2 reads SASEGT. CDR3 DNA: TGTGCCAGCAGTGAGGATCTCAATACGGGGGAGACCCAGTACTTC. This gives the protein CASSEDLNTGETQYF.

This clone appeared a single time. The J gene is TRBJ2-2, the V gene TRBV11-1, with 12 bases matching TRBD2. CDR1 and CDR2 (germline): SGHAT, FQDESV (reference sequence). The CDR3 is 16 residues long. J gave up 7 bases and V 2 bases, and 5 bases lay outside the gene matches. The CDR3 sequence: CASSLLAGGPGGELFF. The CDR3 nucleotides read TGTGCCAGCAGCTTACTAGCGGGAGGGCCTGGCGGGGAGCTGTTTTTT.

This clone was observed once. This sequence joins TRBV28 and TRBJ1-2; unclear D gene. The CDR3 runs 13 residues. V dropped 6 bases and J dropped 8 bases, with 16 bases sitting between them. Germline V gene data show CDR1 as MDHEN and CDR2 as SYDVKM. DNA for the CDR3: TGTGCCAGCAGCCGATCGACCAGGCGCGGCTACACCTTC. Translating it yields CASSRSTRRGYTF.

A single count supports this clone. The chain has TRBV30 and TRBJ1-2, with 7 bases identical to TRBD1. Germline V lookup: CDR1 GTSNPN, CDR2 SVGIG (reference sequence). The J segment lost 8 bases and the V segment lost 5 bases, leaving 5 bases of the junction unmatched. The CDR3 extends over 11 amino acids. DNA of the CDR3: TGTGCCTGGGGAGACAGGGTAGGCTACACCTTC. This sequence encodes CAWGDRVGYTF.

The chain carries TRBV2 and TRBJ1-2, with D perhaps matching TRBD1 (6 bases). Germline-derived CDR1 and CDR2 are SNHLY and FYNNEI. Trimming took off 6 bases at V and 6 bases at J, with 11 bases between the two ends. The length of the CDR3 is 12 residues. The CDR3 bases are TGTGCCAGCAGATTATCAGGGGATGGCTACACCTTC. It translates to CASRLSGDGYTF.

This chain uses TRBV5-6 with TRBJ1-4; D gene uncertain. Germline V CDR1 and CDR2: SGHDT, YYEEEE. This CDR3 comprises 16 residues. The ends were cut back, 1 base at V and 4 bases at J, with 14 bases in the middle. Here the CDR3 reads CASSLSDIGINEKLFF. The CDR3 region has the DNA TGTGCCAGCAGCTTGTCTGACATAGGTATTAATGAAAAACTGTTTTTT.

The chain uses TRBV14 and TRBJ1-1, with TRBD1 matching over 10 bases. This CDR3 comprises 15 residues. With V trimmed by 4 bases and J by 5 bases, 7 bases remained unmatched. CDR1 and CDR2 (germline): SGHDN, FVKESK. DNA for the CDR3: TGTGCCAGCAGCCTTTCGACAGGGGGCTTAACTGAAGCTTTCTTT. It yields the protein CASSLSTGGLTEAFF. The full variable domain, rest sourced from reference TRBV14 and TRBJ1-1, is EAGVTQFPSHSVIEKGQTVTLRCDPISGHDNLYWYRRVMGKEIKFLLHFVKESKQDESGMPNNRFLAERTGGTYSTLKVQPAELEDSGVYFCASSLSTGGLTEAFFGQGTRLTVV.

The chain uses TRBV21-1 and TRBJ1-3. TRBV21-1 is shown as a pseudogene. The CDR3 contains 16 residues. CDR3 sequence reads: CASSPTVRSSGNTIYF. CDR3 nucleotide sequence: TGTGCCAGCAGCCCAACGGTCAGGAGCTCTGGAAACACCATATATTTT.

The chain is built from TRBV30 and TRBJ1-2; no clear D. CDR1 is GTSNPN, CDR2 SVGIG, per germline (reference sequence). The CDR3 is 14 amino acids. V gave up 2 bases and J gave up 0 bases, with 10 bases separating them. DNA of the CDR3: TGTGCCTGGAGTATCTGGACGGCTAACTATGGCTACACCTTC. It encodes CAWSIWTANYGYTF.

V and J are TRBV5-6 and TRBJ1-2, with 8 bases aligning to TRBD1. Germline V gene sequence: CDR1 SGHDT, CDR2 YYEEEE. The V segment lost 4 bases and the J segment 8 bases; nucleotides outside the gene matches: 7. CDR3 length equals 13 residues. CDR3 DNA sequence: TGTGCCAGCAGCCGTCCAGGGGGCTGGGGCTACACCTTC. Amino acids: CASSRPGGWGYTF. The full variable domain, its missing parts supplied by reference TRBV5-6 and TRBJ1-2, is DAGVTQSPTHLIKTRGQQVTLRCSPKSGHDTVSWYQQALGQGPQFIFQYYEEEERQRGNFPDRFSGHQFPNYSSELNVNALLLGDSALYLCASSRPGGWGYTFGSGTRLTVV.